This T cell receptor beta chain came from a study of TIL therapy for anti-PD-1-resistant metastatic lung cancer. As for the study in general: Median tumor mutation burden was roughly 1.5 mutations per megabase.

The libraries were made with immunoSEQ v3. Libraries were sequenced to 2 million or so read pairs (survey) or roughly 4.5-6 million (deep). Clones were sequenced by immunoSEQ multiplex PCR, and TCRdb holds only the in-frame ones, with some missing. This table has approximately 50,000 clones, roughly four fifths appearing once. Time point: pre-treatment sample, taken before nivolumab and TIL therapy. Looked up from germline, CDR1 is SEHNR and CDR2 is FQNEAQ (reference sequence). The CDR3 covers 14 residues. V shed 1 base and J shed 0 bases, with 6 bases lying between them. This material consisted of blood, taken at baseline. The gene calls are TRBV7-9 and TRBJ1-1, with D uncertain. The sequence derives from a person aged 25-80 years with non-small cell lung cancer. The CDR3 nucleotides read TGTGCCAGCAGCTTAGGCGAAGTGAACACTGAAGCTTTCTTT. Protein product: CASSLGEVNTEAFF. The variable domain in full, with the rest retrieved from reference TRBV7-9 and TRBJ1-1, is DTGVSQNPRHKITKRGQNVTFRCDPISEHNRLYWYRQTLGQGPEFLTYFQNEAQLEKSRLLSDRFSAERPKGSFSTLEIQRTEQGDSAMYLCASSLGEVNTEAFFGQGTRLTVV.